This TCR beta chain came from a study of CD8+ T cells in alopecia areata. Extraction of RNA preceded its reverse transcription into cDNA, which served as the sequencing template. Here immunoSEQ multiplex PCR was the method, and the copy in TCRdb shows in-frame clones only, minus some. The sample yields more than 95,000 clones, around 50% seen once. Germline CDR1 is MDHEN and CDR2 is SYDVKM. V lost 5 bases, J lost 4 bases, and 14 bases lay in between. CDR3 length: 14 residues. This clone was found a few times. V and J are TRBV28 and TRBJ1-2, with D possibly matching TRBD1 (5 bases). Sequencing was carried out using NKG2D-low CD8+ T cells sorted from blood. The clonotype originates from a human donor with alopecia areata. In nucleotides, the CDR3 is TGTGCCAGCAGTGCACCGGGACGGGTCTATGGCTACACCTTC. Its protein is CASSAPGRVYGYTF.